The source of this T cell receptor beta chain is a study of T cell repertoires in cytomegalovirus infection. A word on this clonotype: Its matching antigen is unknown.

TCRdb reanalysed the reads using MiXCR and keeps one entry per CDR3 protein. The table includes approximately 1,000,000 distinct CDR3 sequences, roughly 30% detected once. The clonotype comes from a human donor in good health (CMV status not recorded). Some clones in this sample may be carry-over from other donors' samples. The sequencing used cultured CD8+ T cells from PBMCs, collected from culture after CMV antigen stimulation.

CDR3 protein: CASGTRGAYQPQHF. The CDR3 DNA sequence: TGTGCCAGCGGGACCAGGGGGGCGTATCAGCCCCAGCATTTT. The chain uses TRBV6-6 and TRBJ1-5, with TRBD1 identical over 7 bases. The J segment lost 5 bases and the V segment lost 8 bases, leaving 9 bases of the junction unmatched. This CDR3 spans 14 amino acids. Germline V lookup: CDR1 MNHNY, CDR2 SVGAGI (reference sequence).